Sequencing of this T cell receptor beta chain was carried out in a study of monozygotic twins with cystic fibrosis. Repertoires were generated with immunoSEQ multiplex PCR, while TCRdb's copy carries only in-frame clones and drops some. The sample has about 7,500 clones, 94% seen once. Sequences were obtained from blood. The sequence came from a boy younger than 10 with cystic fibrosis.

The CDR3 bases are TGTGCCAGCAGCGTAGGCCGGGATTGCGAAAAACTGTTTTTT. Encoded protein: CASSVGRDCEKLFF. The chain uses TRBV9 and TRBJ1-4; D call uncertain. The germline gives CDR1 SGDLS, CDR2 YYNGEE. The CDR3 runs to 14 residues. V was trimmed by 0 bases and J by 8 bases, leaving 11 bases between them.